This entry lists 24 T cell receptor beta chains sequenced from one sample in a study of T cell repertoires in aging, cancer and after chemotherapy. The template was genomic DNA from peripheral blood, not RNA. Rearranged V-D-J TRB sequences were amplified with a mixed TRB-A/B primer pool. TCRdb re-called the multiplex PCR reads with MiXCR, one entry per CDR3 protein. The sample records 6,500 to 8,000 distinct CDR3 sequences, about 32% being singletons. Sequencing was performed on blood. The receptors come from a human donor with a blood cancer.

Only a few counts were recorded for this clonotype. The gene calls are TRBV7-2 and TRBJ1-6; tentatively, D is TRBD1 (5 bases). Germline V gene lookup returns CDR1 SGHTA and CDR2 FQGNSA. The CDR3 extends over 17 amino acids. V was cut by 1 base and J by 9 bases, with 19 bases left in between. The CDR3 here is CASSLGGMGGWSSPLHF. The CDR3 DNA reads as TGTGCCAGCAGCTTAGGGGGGATGGGGGGATGGAGTTCACCCCTCCACTTT.

Only a few counts were recorded for this clonotype. The chain uses TRBV5-4 and TRBJ1-4; D uncertain. Trimming left V 4 bases short and J 0 bases short, with 10 bases between. The CDR3 extends over 15 amino acids. Looked up from germline, CDR1 is SGHNT and CDR2 is YYREEE (reference sequence). The DNA for the CDR3 is TGTGCCAGCAGCCGGACCGGGACAACTAATGAAAAACTGTTTTTT. Its protein is CASSRTGTTNEKLFF.

This clonotype has more than one count but fewer than ten. The gene calls are TRBV18 and TRBJ1-1; 8 bases fit TRBD1. The ends lost 1 base at V and 5 bases at J; junction bases unmatched: 6. The CDR3 has 15 residues. Germline V gene lookup returns CDR1 KGHSH and CDR2 LQKENI. The CDR3 DNA follows: TGTGCCAGCTCACCACTTAGCAGGGGGCGGACTGAAGCTTTCTTT. Protein: CASSPLSRGRTEAFF. The variable domain in full, completed from reference TRBV18 and TRBJ1-1, reads NAGVMQNPRHLVRRRGQEARLRCSPMKGHSHVYWYRQLPEEGLKFMVYLQKENIIDESGMPKERFSAEFPKEGPSILRIQQVVRGDSAAYFCASSPLSRGRTEAFFGQGTRLTVV.

Within the sample, this clonotype is medium-sized. CDR3 sequence: CSVGDRGRNGYTF. In nucleotides, the CDR3 is TGCAGCGTGGGCGACAGGGGGCGAAATGGCTACACCTTC. The chain uses TRBV29-1 and TRBJ1-2, with 10 bases identical to TRBD1. This CDR3 contains 13 residues. Germline assignment: CDR1 SQVTM and CDR2 ANQGSEA. Trimming at V came to 6 bases and at J to 6 bases, leaving 7 bases not matched to a gene.

This clonotype is categorized as medium-sized. A read error may produce the germline difference seen at one junction end. The V call is TRBV29-1, the J call TRBJ2-3, with TRBD2 as a possible D gene (6 bases). This CDR3 contains 11 residues. CDR1 and CDR2 from the germline V gene are SQVTM and ANQGSEA. CDR3 sequence: CSVGWRDSGDF. In nucleotides, the CDR3 is TGCAGCGTTGGATGGCGGGACTCCGGGGATTTT.

CDR3 sequence (DNA): TGTGCCAGCAGCACCTACACAAACTATGGCTACACCTTC. It specifies CASSTYTNYGYTF. The chain has TRBV11-3 and TRBJ1-2, with unresolved D. V was cut by 5 bases and J by 2 bases, with 9 bases left in between. CDR3 length: 13 residues. The germline CDR1 and CDR2 sequences are SGHNT and YENEEA.

This sequence joins TRBV14 and TRBJ1-1, with D uncertain. CDR3 length: 13 amino acids. V was cut by 4 bases and J by 7 bases, with 13 bases left in between. Germline V gene sequence: CDR1 SGHDN, CDR2 FVKESK. This CDR3 reads CASSPSWQGEAFF. DNA for the CDR3: TGTGCCAGCAGCCCCTCATGGCAAGGTGAAGCTTTCTTT.

This clonotype has just a few counts. The chain carries TRBV5-6 and TRBJ2-1, with TRBD2 matching over 16 bases. This CDR3 comprises 16 residues. Per germline, CDR1 SGHDT and CDR2 YYEEEE. Losses at the gene ends were 4 bases for V and 2 bases for J; bases not matched to a gene: 0. The CDR3, as DNA: TGTGCCAGCAGCGGGACTAGCGGGGGGGCCTACAATGAGCAGTTCTTC. Translating it yields CASSGTSGGAYNEQFF.

This clonotype is categorized as medium-sized (0.01 to 0.1%). The chain combines TRBV30 with TRBJ1-4; D remains unclear. Deletions cut 0 bases from V and 8 bases from J, with 7 bases between. Germline V gene data show CDR1 as GTSNPN and CDR2 as SVGIG (reference sequence). The CDR3 is 12 residues long. This CDR3 is CAWSVLREKLFF. The CDR3 region has the DNA TGTGCCTGGAGTGTACTCAGGGAAAAACTGTTTTTT.

This chain joins TRBV5-1 and TRBJ1-4, with D perhaps TRBD1 (5 bases). Trimming removed 6 bases from V and 3 bases from J, with 15 bases in between. Germline V CDR1 and CDR2: SGHRS, YFSETQ. The CDR3 covers 15 residues. CDR3 residues: CASTPQGSANEKLFF. The CDR3 bases are TGCGCCAGCACGCCGCAGGGCTCAGCTAATGAAAAACTGTTTTTT. Full variable domain (outside the CDR3, taken from reference TRBV5-1 and TRBJ1-4): KAGVTQTPRYLIKTRGQQVTLSCSPISGHRSVSWYQQTPGQGLQFLFEYFSETQRNKGNFPGRFSGRQFSNSRSEMNVSTLELGDSALYLCASTPQGSANEKLFFGSGTQLSVL.

This clonotype was found a few times. J is TRBJ2-1 and V is TRBV10-3, with 11 bases fitting TRBD1. V shed 2 bases, J shed 9 bases, and the junction held 6 bases outside the gene matches. The CDR3 runs to 15 residues. CDR1 is ENHRY and CDR2 is SYGVKD in the germline V gene. The CDR3 here is CAISEGQGAYFEQFF. In DNA form, the CDR3 reads TGTGCCATCAGTGAGGGACAGGGGGCCTATTTTGAGCAGTTCTTC.

The chain recombines TRBV4-3 with TRBJ1-1; TRBD1 is a possible D gene (6 bases). Looked up from germline, CDR1 is LGHNA and CDR2 is YSLEER. V was shortened by 4 bases and J by 0 bases, with 9 bases between the two germline ends. The CDR3 loop spans 14 amino acids. DNA for the CDR3: TGCGCCAGCAGCCTGGACAGACTGAACACTGAAGCTTTCTTT. Encoded protein: CASSLDRLNTEAFF.

This clonotype was observed a handful of times. J is TRBJ2-3 and V is TRBV11-1; no reliable D call. Germline CDR1 reads SGHAT; CDR2 reads FQDESV (reference sequence). CDR3 length: 14 amino acids. V was pared by 5 bases and J by 1 base, with 10 bases between. CDR3 sequence (DNA): TGTGCCAGCAGCCCATTCCTGGGCACAGATACGCAGTATTTT. Its protein is CASSPFLGTDTQYF.

This clonotype was seen a handful of times. The V gene is TRBV6-1, the J gene TRBJ1-1; 7 positions match TRBD1. Germline CDR1 and CDR2: MNHNS and SASEGT. Trimming cost V 5 bases and J 7 bases; bases outside gene matches: 7. The CDR3 consists of 13 residues. CDR3 region: CASSYRDSFEAFF. DNA for the CDR3: TGTGCCAGCAGTTACCGGGACAGCTTTGAAGCTTTCTTT.

V gene TRBV6-4 combines with J gene TRBJ1-1; the D gene is possibly TRBD1 (5 bases). Germline CDR1 and CDR2: MRHNA and SNTAGT. The germline V and J ends were trimmed by 4 bases and 3 bases, with 18 bases remaining between them. This CDR3 comprises 16 residues. The CDR3 region is CASSASFAGIDTEAFF. The CDR3 DNA reads as TGTGCCAGCAGTGCCTCCTTCGCAGGGATCGACACTGAAGCTTTCTTT.

J is TRBJ1-2 and V is TRBV20-1; D gene unclear. V was pared by 0 bases and J by 5 bases, with 10 bases between. The CDR3 is 13 residues long. Germline values: CDR1 DFQATT, CDR2 SNEGSKA (reference sequence). The DNA for the CDR3 is TGCAGTGCTAGAGAAAGTTGGGGATATGGCTACACCTTC. It is translated as CSARESWGYGYTF.

This sequence joins TRBV4-3 and TRBJ2-1, with D tentatively TRBD2 (5 bases). The germline V gene has CDR1 LGHNA and CDR2 YSLEER. V was shortened by 0 bases and J by 0 bases, with 9 bases between the two germline ends. The CDR3 is made up of 16 amino acids. The CDR3 nucleotides are TGCGCCAGCAGCCAAGACCCACTAGGCTCCTACAATGAGCAGTTCTTC. The encoded protein is CASSQDPLGSYNEQFF.

This clonotype was counted only a few times. V and J are TRBV6-2 or TRBV6-3 and TRBJ2-7; D might be TRBD2 (5 bases). The CDR3 length is 15 residues. Germline V gene sequence: CDR1 MNHEY, CDR2 SVGEGT. V was shortened by 4 bases and J by 6 bases, with 19 bases between the two germline ends. CDR3 bases: TGTGCCAGCAGTTCTAGCCCTACAGTTACCTCCGAGCAGTACTTC. Translated, it gives CASSSSPTVTSEQYF.

V is TRBV4-3 and J is TRBJ2-7; TRBD1 or TRBD2 may be the D gene (5 bases each). The V gene's germline CDR1 is LGHNA and CDR2 YSLEER. The CDR3 length is 15 residues. Between the trimmed V and J ends, which lost 0 bases and 0 bases, there was a span of 9 bases. The CDR3 reads CASSQDGGSSYEQYF. The CDR3, as DNA: TGCGCCAGCAGCCAAGATGGGGGAAGCTCCTACGAGCAGTACTTC.

The CDR3 loop reads CASSLSQGAKNIQYF. In DNA form, the CDR3 reads TGTGCCAGCAGTTTATCGCAGGGTGCCAAAAACATTCAGTACTTC. V usage is TRBV12-3 or TRBV12-4 and J usage is TRBJ2-4; weak D call: TRBD1 (5 bases). V was trimmed by 2 bases and J by 1 base, leaving 9 bases between them. The CDR3 consists of 15 residues.

This clonotype occurred once. The chain uses TRBV30 and TRBJ1-4, with D perhaps TRBD1 (5 bases). Germline V gene lookup returns CDR1 GTSNPN and CDR2 SVGIG (reference sequence). V lost 3 bases, J lost 0 bases, and 8 bases lay in between. The CDR3 contains 14 residues. The CDR3 coding sequence is TGTGCCTGGAGCGGGGGGGCAACTAATGAAAAACTGTTTTTT. It is translated as CAWSGGATNEKLFF.

This clonotype was observed a handful of times. This chain joins TRBV4-2 and TRBJ2-5, with D possibly matching TRBD2 (6 bases). Germline V gene lookup returns CDR1 LGHNA and CDR2 YNFKEQ. The CDR3 has 14 amino acids. Trimming removed 0 bases from V and 4 bases from J, with 9 bases in between. CDR3 DNA: TGTGCCAGCAGCCAAGACTGGGGGGTAGAGACCCAGTACTTC. Translation: CASSQDWGVETQYF.

This rearrangement joins TRBV11-1 to TRBJ1-1, with D perhaps TRBD1 (6 bases). The V and J ends lost 3 bases and 4 bases respectively, with 12 bases between them. CDR3 size: 14 residues. The germline V gene encodes CDR1 SGHAT and CDR2 FQDESV (reference sequence). CDR3 DNA sequence: TGTGCCAGCAGCTTGGGGGCGCGGGGCACTGAAGCTTTCTTT. Translated, it gives CASSLGARGTEAFF.

In its sample, this clonotype ranks as medium-sized. V usage is TRBV29-1 and J usage is TRBJ2-7, with 9 bases matching TRBD1. Germline V gene data show CDR1 as SQVTM and CDR2 as ANQGSEA. The V segment lost 6 bases and the J segment 3 bases; nucleotides outside the gene matches: 6. This CDR3 region has 13 residues. For the CDR3, the DNA is TGCAGCGTGGGACAGGGAGACCTCTACGAGCAGTACTTC. This codes for CSVGQGDLYEQYF.